This TCR beta chain appears in the sequencing data of a study of vaccination effects on CD4 cells after COVID-19. Study-wide context: Sample provision by two convalescent patients occurred 16 days and one week before vaccination.

Prior to sequencing, the ViraFEST assay stimulated PBMC with viral peptide pools, which expanded the antigen-specific CD4+ T cells. Culture lasted about 10 days before CD4+ T cell isolation. The person's infection with SARS-CoV-2, confirmed by PCR, took place between March and December 2020. Cultivation was performed at about 1.8 million PBMC per well with about 9.6 IU/ml IL-2 and 10 ug/ml peptides added. An HIV-1 Nef peptide pool served as the negative control culture. The assay was immunoSEQ multiplex PCR, and TCRdb's table has in-frame clones only and misses some. The sample gives 55,000 or so clones, roughly 77% of which show up once; over 5% is in the top ten. CDR1 and CDR2 from the germline V gene are MNHEY and SVGEGT. The V end was cut by 6 bases, the J end by 8 bases, with 21 bases between. The CDR3 is 15 amino acids. Whole-study findings and limits: Late after vaccination, infection- and vaccine-induced clones showed marked clonal contraction.

This clone came up once. Its antigen is still unknown. The sequence derives from a human donor who had a prior SARS-CoV-2 infection. The sample in question was CD4+ T cells from PBMCs cultured with HIV peptides, obtained before COVID-19 vaccination. Documented subset: HIV-1 Nef peptide pool negative control/reference culture. This rearrangement joins TRBV6-2 or TRBV6-3 to TRBJ2-3, with D possibly TRBD2 on 5 matching bases. The CDR3, as DNA: TGTGCCAGCAGCACCTTCGCGACGGGATCTGGTACGCAGTATTTT. As protein: CASSTFATGSGTQYF.